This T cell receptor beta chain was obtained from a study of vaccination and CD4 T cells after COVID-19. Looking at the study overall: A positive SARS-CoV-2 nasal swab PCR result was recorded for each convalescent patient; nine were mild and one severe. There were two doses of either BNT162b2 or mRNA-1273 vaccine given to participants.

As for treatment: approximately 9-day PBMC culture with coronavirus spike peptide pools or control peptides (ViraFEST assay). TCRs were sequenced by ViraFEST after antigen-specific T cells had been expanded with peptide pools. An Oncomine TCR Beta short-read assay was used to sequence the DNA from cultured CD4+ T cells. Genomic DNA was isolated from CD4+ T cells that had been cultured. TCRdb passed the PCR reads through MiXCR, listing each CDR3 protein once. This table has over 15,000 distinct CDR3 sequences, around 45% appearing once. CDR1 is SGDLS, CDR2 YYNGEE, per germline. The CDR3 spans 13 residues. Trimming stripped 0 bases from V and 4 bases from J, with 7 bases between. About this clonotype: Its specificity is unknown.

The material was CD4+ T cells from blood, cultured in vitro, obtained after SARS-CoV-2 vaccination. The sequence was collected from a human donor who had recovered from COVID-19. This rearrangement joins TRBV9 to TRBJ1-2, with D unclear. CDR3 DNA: TGTGCCAGCAGCGTAGATGAGAGCTATGGCTACACCTTC. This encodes CASSVDESYGYTF.